The clone carrying this TCR beta chain came up once. Antigen specificity is unknown. This CDR3 is built from 17 residues. Germline CDR1 is SEHNR and CDR2 is FQNEAQ (reference sequence). With V trimmed by 0 bases and J by 1 base, 4 bases remained unmatched. Using immunoSEQ multiplex PCR, the repertoire was profiled, and TCRdb retains in-frame clones only, with some absent. The sample comprises 630,000 or so clones, 98% of which are singletons, and roughly 0.29% rests with the top ten. The naive CD8 population came from CD45RO-negative cells selected for CCR7, without terminally differentiated effector memory CD45RA+ cells. The study drew its donors from healthy HIV-negative adults without recent acute infections or vaccinations. This sample stems from a study of shared clonotypes between healthy human individuals. Study-level information: Three plates each covered CD4 naive and memory; CD8 naive two, CD8 memory one. Findings and caveats of the study: Generally, naive subsets (rather than memory subsets) showed larger estimated richness. Rarefaction gave evidence that sorted-subset sequencing remained incomplete despite large depth.

V and J are TRBV7-9 and TRBJ2-1; 9 positions agree with TRBD2. This clonotype originated in a man aged 25 to 40 in good health. The sequenced sample consisted of naive CD8+ T cells sorted from blood. The CDR3 sequence is CASSLALAGESYNEQFF. The CDR3 DNA sequence: TGTGCCAGCAGCTTAGCCTTAGCGGGAGAATCCTACAATGAGCAGTTCTTC. The entire variable domain, with the rest obtained from reference TRBV7-9 and TRBJ2-1, is as follows: DTGVSQNPRHKITKRGQNVTFRCDPISEHNRLYWYRQTLGQGPEFLTYFQNEAQLEKSRLLSDRFSAERPKGSFSTLEIQRTEQGDSAMYLCASSLALAGESYNEQFFGPGTRLTVL.